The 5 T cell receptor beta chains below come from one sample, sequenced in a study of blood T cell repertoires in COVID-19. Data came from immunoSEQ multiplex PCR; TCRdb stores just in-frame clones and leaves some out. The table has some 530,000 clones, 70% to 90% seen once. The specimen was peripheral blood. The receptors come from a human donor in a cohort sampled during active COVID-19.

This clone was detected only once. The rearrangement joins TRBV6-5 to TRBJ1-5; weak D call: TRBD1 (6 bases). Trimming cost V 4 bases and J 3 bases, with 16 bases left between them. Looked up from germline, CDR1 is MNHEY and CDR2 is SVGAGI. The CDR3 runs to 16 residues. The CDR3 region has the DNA TGTGCCAGCAGTTCTCGTGGGGGGGGCATCAATCAGCCCCAGCATTTT. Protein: CASSSRGGGINQPQHF.

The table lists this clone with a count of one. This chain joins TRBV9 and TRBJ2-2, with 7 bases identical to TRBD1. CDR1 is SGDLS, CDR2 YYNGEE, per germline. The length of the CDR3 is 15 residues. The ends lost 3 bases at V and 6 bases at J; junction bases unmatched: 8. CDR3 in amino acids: CASSGQGRRAGELFF. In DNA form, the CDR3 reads TGTGCCAGCAGCGGACAGGGAAGAAGGGCCGGGGAGCTGTTTTTT.

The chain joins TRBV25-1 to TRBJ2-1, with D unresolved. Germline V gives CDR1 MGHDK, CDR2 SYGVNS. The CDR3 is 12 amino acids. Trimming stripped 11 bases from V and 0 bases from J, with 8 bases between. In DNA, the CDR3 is TGTGCCGTAGATAGCTCCTACAATGAGCAGTTCTTC. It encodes CAVDSSYNEQFF. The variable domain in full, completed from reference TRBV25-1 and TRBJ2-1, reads EADIYQTPRYLVIGTGKKITLECSQTMGHDKMYWYQQDPGMELHLIHYSYGVNSTEKGDLSSESTVSRIRTEHFPLTLESARPSHTSQYLCAVDSSYNEQFFGPGTRLTVL.

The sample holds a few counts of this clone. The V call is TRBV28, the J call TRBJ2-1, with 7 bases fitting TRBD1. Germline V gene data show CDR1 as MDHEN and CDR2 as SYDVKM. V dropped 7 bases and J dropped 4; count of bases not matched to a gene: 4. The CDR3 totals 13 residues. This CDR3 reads CASILQGYNEQFF. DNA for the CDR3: TGTGCCAGCATCCTACAGGGGTACAATGAGCAGTTCTTC.

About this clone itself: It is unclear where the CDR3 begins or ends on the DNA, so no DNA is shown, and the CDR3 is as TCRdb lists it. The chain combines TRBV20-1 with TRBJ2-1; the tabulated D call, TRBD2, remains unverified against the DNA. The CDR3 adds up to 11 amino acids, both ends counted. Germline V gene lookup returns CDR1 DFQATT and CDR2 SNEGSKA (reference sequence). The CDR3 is CSGLSFGEGIF.